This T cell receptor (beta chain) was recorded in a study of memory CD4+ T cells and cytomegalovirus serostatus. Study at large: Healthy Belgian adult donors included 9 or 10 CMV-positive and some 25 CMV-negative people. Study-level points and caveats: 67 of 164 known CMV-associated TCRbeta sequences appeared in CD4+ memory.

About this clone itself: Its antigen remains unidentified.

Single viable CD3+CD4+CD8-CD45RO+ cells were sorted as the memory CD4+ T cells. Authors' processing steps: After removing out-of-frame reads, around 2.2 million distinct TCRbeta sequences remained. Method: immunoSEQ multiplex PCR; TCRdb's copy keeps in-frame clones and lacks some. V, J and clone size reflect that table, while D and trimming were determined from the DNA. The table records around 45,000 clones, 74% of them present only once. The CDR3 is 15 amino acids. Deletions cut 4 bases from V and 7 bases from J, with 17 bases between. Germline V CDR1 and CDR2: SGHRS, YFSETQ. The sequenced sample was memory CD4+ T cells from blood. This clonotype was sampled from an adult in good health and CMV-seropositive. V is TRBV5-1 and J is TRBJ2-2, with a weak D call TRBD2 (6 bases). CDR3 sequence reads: CASSPEGRRGGELFF. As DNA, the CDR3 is TGCGCCAGCAGCCCGGAAGGCCGGCGGGGCGGGGAGCTGTTTTTT. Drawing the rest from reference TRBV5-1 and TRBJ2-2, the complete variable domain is KAGVTQTPRYLIKTRGQQVTLSCSPISGHRSVSWYQQTPGQGLQFLFEYFSETQRNKGNFPGRFSGRQFSNSRSEMNVSTLELGDSALYLCASSPEGRRGGELFFGEGSRLTVL.